This T cell receptor beta chain stems from a study of T cell repertoires in cytomegalovirus infection. Study background: Indicated by public TCR beta signatures were CMV infection and matching HLA type. Study-wide results and limits: HLA-C-restricted, CMV-specific TCR beta clonotypes were dominant ex vivo.

With 1 base clipped from V and 2 bases from J, the junction kept 4 bases outside the gene matches. The germline V gene has CDR1 MGHRA and CDR2 YSYEKL. The CDR3 loop spans 15 amino acids. This clonotype was picked up many times. Its target is unknown. Via MiXCR, TCRdb re-called the reads, giving one row per CDR3 protein. The repertoire includes 600,000 to 800,000 distinct CDR3 sequences, approximately 24% of them detected once, and 8% sits in the top ten. The genes are TRBV4-1 and TRBJ2-5, with TRBD1 identical over 7 bases. Sequencing input: CD8+ T cells from PBMCs. The receptor was derived from a human donor in good health (CMV status not recorded). Some clones in this sample may be carry-over from other donors' samples. CDR3 coding DNA: TGCGCCAGCAGCCAAGGCTGGACAGGACAAGAGACCCAGTACTTC. This encodes CASSQGWTGQETQYF.